This T cell receptor beta chain was observed in a study of monozygotic twins with inflammatory bowel disease. Regarding the study as a whole: With others, IBD patients shared fewer clonotypes than healthy twins did, especially with disease activity.

Reanalyzing the 5' RACE reads, TCRdb keeps one entry per CDR3 protein, without DNA. The table counts around 220,000 distinct CDR3 sequences; roughly 8% lies in the top ten. A word on this clonotype: Its specificity is unknown.

The germline V gene encodes CDR1 SQVTM and CDR2 ANQGSEA. The CDR3 is 13 residues long. The clonotype was recovered from a human donor with ulcerative colitis or Crohn's disease, or a healthy co-twin of an affected twin (not recorded which). The sequenced material came from blood. V usage is TRBV29-1 and J usage is TRBJ1-1; no DNA is available, so the TRBD1 call from TCRdb remains unchecked. The CDR3 here is CSVRGQRVTEAFF. Based on the CDR3 plus reference TRBV29-1 and TRBJ1-1, the full variable domain is SAVISQKPSRDICQRGTSLTIQCQVDSQVTMMFWYRQQPGQSLTLIATANQGSEATYESGFVIDKFPISRPNLTFSTLTVSNMSPEDSSIYLCSVRGQRVTEAFFGQGTRLTVV.